This TCR beta chain was captured by sequencing in a study of T cells after posttransplantation cyclophosphamide. The study, taken as a whole, reports: Skin or GI-infiltrating T cells shared few TRB sequences with blood. Donor CD8+ memory clones often dominated recipient blood repertoires at later times. TRB clonality was highly associated with recipient CMV seropositivity and reactivation.

Sampled 1 year posttransplant, controls received myeloablative marrow transplants, methotrexate and a calcineurin inhibitor. The method was immunoSEQ multiplex PCR; TCRdb's version includes in-frame clones alone and lacks a portion of them. The sample consists of just over 15,000 clones, roughly 80% of them appearing once. As regards this clone: Its antigen is not identified.

The trim removed 5 bases at V and 5 bases at J, leaving 13 bases unmatched. Germline CDR1 is LGHNA and CDR2 is YNFKEQ. The CDR3 has 16 amino acids. V gene TRBV4-2 combines with J gene TRBJ2-5; 8 positions match TRBD2. The source is a young adult male patient who received an allogeneic stem cell transplant from a related donor, was CMV-positive, and had no GVHD. The graft donor may have contributed some T cells. The sample was PBMCs, taken 350 to 400 days after allogeneic stem cell transplant with calcineurin inhibitor and methotrexate. CDR3 sequence: CASSLAVQRETETQYF. CDR3 nucleotides: TGTGCCAGCAGCTTGGCCGTTCAGCGGGAGACGGAGACCCAGTACTTC.